This TCR beta chain was identified in a study of T-cell memory formation after mild COVID-19. With regard to this clonotype: Antigen unknown.

Findings and limits, study-wide: Detection of some responders pre-infection suggested pre-existing cross-reactive memory T cells participated.

This CDR3 has 14 amino acids. Germline-derived CDR1 and CDR2 are SGHRS and YFSETQ. The junction had 8 bases not matched to a gene; V was cut back by 4 bases and J by 5 bases. TCRdb used MiXCR to reprocess the 5' RACE reads, holding one entry per CDR3 protein. The profile shows more than 150,000 distinct CDR3 sequences, 18% of them singletons. This clonotype was obtained from a man younger than 35 who had mild COVID-19 (a few samples of this study predate the infection). Cell type and time point are not known. Sequencing was performed on PBMCs or a T cell subset sorted from them (not recorded which). The rearrangement joins TRBV5-1 to TRBJ2-5, with 7 bases aligning to TRBD1. CDR3 coding DNA: TGCGCCAGCAGCCCTCCGACAGGGTTGGAGACCCAGTACTTC. It translates to CASSPPTGLETQYF.